A selection of T cell receptor beta chains follows, all from one sample in a study of T-cell memory formation after mild COVID-19. MiXCR, applied by TCRdb to the 5' RACE reads, yields one record per CDR3 protein. The profile covers around 150,000 distinct CDR3 sequences, with around a third appearing a single time and about 11% taken by the ten largest. The sample taken for sequencing was PBMCs or a T cell subset sorted from them (not recorded which). Receptors were obtained from an adult woman who had mild COVID-19 (a few samples of this study predate the infection). Cell type and time point are not known. Each CDR3 is given with its conserved first and last residue. Expanded clones get a size class; other rows say once, few or many, or leave the size out.

size,V,CDR3
-,TRBV28,CASSITSGIPGVGELFF
-,TRBV5-1,CASSTTYEQYF
few,TRBV4-1,CASSWTFRETQYF
-,TRBV6-5,CASSYRLAGETQYF
-,TRBV20-1,CSFRLNTEAFF
few,TRBV7-8,CASSSMTPRYEQYF
few,TRBV7-3,CASSLTGGDQETQYF
-,TRBV5-1,CASSLELARGANVLTF
few,TRBV5-1,CASSFGAGEETQYF
-,TRBV4-3,CASRQGQGLDNEQFF
-,TRBV7-9,CASSLYMAAEQETQYF
-,TRBV7-9,CASKGATKNIQYF
few,TRBV6-4,CASSATSGGSQETQYF
-,TRBV12-3/TRBV12-4,CASSFLTAGEETQYF
-,TRBV6-6,CASSSTQVSKDTIYF
-,TRBV7-3,CASSLFPADSYNEQFF
few,TRBV5-1,CASSLTSGGTDTQYF
-,TRBV10-3,CAISDAGQEANYGYTF
-,TRBV5-1,CASSYGLAVRTDTQYF
few,TRBV7-2,CASSFLQETQYF
-,TRBV5-6,CASSLSRGLNYGYTF
-,TRBV7-9,CASSSQGGTTEAFF
few,TRBV7-8,CASSPQGVQGGNEQFF
-,TRBV6-5,CASSSYSSNQPQHF
-,TRBV7-2,CASRQPGAGYGYTF
few,TRBV7-3,CASSLRVAGVNEQFF
few,TRBV12-3/TRBV12-4,CASTQMVGTYEQYF
-,TRBV5-1,CASNFRGEPEQYF
once,TRBV9,CASSVVTGGLYNEQFF
-,TRBV29-1,CSVEGTMNTEAFF
few,TRBV24-1,CATSDPSDRDMETQYF
few,TRBV7-9,CASSHGLAGANEQFF
-,TRBV5-1,CASSVAGVEQFF
-,TRBV10-3,CAIRNQGIVDEQYF
few,TRBV7-9,CASSFLVGGSLAPAGYGYTF
few,TRBV12-3/TRBV12-4,CASRPSGRYYNEQFF
-,TRBV4-3,CASSHDPRGGETQYF
-,TRBV20-1,CSARTPVGGPRDTQYF
-,TRBV24-1,CAARQGHESGANVLTF
-,TRBV7-8,CASSTRTGAHNEQFF
-,TRBV18,CASSLDRTSNQPQHF
few,TRBV5-1,CASGLGVSYEQYF
few,TRBV9,CASSVGGAGGPGDTQYF
few,TRBV12-3/TRBV12-4,CASSLSALGRLYF
-,TRBV12-3/TRBV12-4,CASSITGGSNQPQHF
many,TRBV6-2/TRBV6-3,CASSYDSRNTGELFF
many,TRBV11-2,CASSSDYGGYEQYF
once,TRBV6-2/TRBV6-3,CASNALARHEETQYF
-,TRBV6-5,CASSYQEGLETQYF
few,TRBV19,CASSIDRTSGYGYTF
-,TRBV10-3,CAISDRDTGVRQQFF
-,TRBV12-3/TRBV12-4,CASGNVMDTQYF
-,TRBV29-1,CSGHGNEQFF
few,TRBV7-3,CASSPGDSYNEQFF
few,TRBV14,CASSQGAWPGETQYF
few,TRBV7-9,CASSWGQAPYEQYF
few,TRBV24-1,CATSDDPSDEQFF
few,TRBV7-2,CASSRTSGRTGELFF
-,TRBV4-1,CASSRRTDYGAEAFF
-,TRBV4-2,CASSLDRGAREQYF